Listed here is a single TCR beta chain. No antigen is known for it. Libraries of TCR beta came from iRepertoire HTBI primers plus Arm-PCR of CDR3 regions. A single record per CDR3 protein comes from TCRdb applying MiXCR to the multiplex PCR reads. In the table there are around 470,000 distinct CDR3 sequences, around 15% of which are singletons. The source of the sample is a study of regulatory T cells in long-lasting Graves disease. Across the study: Antithyroid drug intake by newly diagnosed Graves' patients had lasted under 3 months.

Germline CDR1 reads KGHDR; CDR2 reads SFDVKD. V lost 4 bases and J lost 7, with 13 bases in between. The CDR3 consists of 14 residues. Notes on the study in general: TCR diversity was lower in persistent Graves' patients (versus newly diagnosed ones).

Time point defined: newly diagnosed GD, antithyroid drugs for less than 3 months. Generation of the TCR library employed RNA extracted from PBMCs. The same specimen was also included in a second study, on T cells in Graves' hyperthyroidism and ophthalmopathy.

This TCR was sampled from a woman aged 45-60 years with Graves disease. Here the sequenced sample was peripheral blood mononuclear cells (PBMCs), taken at new diagnosis, from a patient treated with antithyroid drugs. The rearrangement uses TRBV24-1 and TRBJ1-5; D is unclear. The CDR3 loop reads CATSDPYVGQPQHF. The DNA of the CDR3 is TGTGCCACCAGTGACCCCTACGTGGGCCAGCCCCAGCATTTT.